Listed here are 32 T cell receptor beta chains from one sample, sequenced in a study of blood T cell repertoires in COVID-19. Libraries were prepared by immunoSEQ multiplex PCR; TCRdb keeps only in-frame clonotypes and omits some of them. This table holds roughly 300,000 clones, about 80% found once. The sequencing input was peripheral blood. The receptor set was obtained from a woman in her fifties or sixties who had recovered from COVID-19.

CDR3 sequence reads: CASSPQGQGGSYNEQFF. The CDR3 nucleotides are TGTGCCAGCAGCCCCCAGGGACAGGGGGGCAGCTACAATGAGCAGTTCTTC. The rearrangement uses TRBV7-3 and TRBJ2-1; TRBD1 matches 11 bases. The germline V gene has CDR1 SGHTA and CDR2 FQGTGA. The V gene end was trimmed by 5 bases and the J gene end by 3 bases; junction bases not matched to a gene: 9. CDR3 length: 17 amino acids.

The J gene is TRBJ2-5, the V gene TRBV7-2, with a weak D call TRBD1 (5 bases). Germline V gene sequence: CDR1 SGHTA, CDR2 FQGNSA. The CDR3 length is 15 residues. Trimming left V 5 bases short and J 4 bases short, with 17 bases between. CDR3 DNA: TGTGCCAGCAGCAAGGACACTCACGGAGTAGAGACCCAGTACTTC. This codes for CASSKDTHGVETQYF.

CDR3 in DNA: TGCGCCAGCAGCCAAGCGGGGCAGGGGGCTTACTACGAGCAGTACTTC. This sequence encodes CASSQAGQGAYYEQYF. The chain recombines TRBV4-1 with TRBJ2-7, with 8 bases fitting TRBD1. Germline V lookup: CDR1 MGHRA, CDR2 YSYEKL. The CDR3 consists of 16 residues. V gave up 1 base and J gave up 3 bases; unmatched junction bases: 8.

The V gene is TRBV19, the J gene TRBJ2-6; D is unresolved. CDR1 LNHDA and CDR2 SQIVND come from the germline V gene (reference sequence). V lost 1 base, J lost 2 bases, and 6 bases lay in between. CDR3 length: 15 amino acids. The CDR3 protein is CASSIVSAGANVLTF. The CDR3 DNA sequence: TGTGCCAGTAGTATAGTATCAGCTGGGGCCAACGTCCTGACTTTC.

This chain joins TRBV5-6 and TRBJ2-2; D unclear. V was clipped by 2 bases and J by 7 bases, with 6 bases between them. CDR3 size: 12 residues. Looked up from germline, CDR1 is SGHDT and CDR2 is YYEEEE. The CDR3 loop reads CASSLSLGELFF. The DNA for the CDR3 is TGTGCCAGCAGCTTAAGCCTCGGGGAGCTGTTTTTT.

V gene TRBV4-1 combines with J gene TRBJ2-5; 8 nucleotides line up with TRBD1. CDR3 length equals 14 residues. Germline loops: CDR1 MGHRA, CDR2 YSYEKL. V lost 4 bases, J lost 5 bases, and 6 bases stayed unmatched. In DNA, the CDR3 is TGCGCCAGCAGCCGACAGGGGACCTCGGAGACCCAGTACTTC. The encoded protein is CASSRQGTSETQYF.

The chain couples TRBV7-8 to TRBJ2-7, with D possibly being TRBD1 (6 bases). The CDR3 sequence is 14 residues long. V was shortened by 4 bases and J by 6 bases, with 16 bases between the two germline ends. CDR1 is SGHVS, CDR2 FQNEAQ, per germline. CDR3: CASSSLWGQGEQYF. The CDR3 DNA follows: TGTGCCAGCAGCTCCCTATGGGGGCAAGGCGAGCAGTACTTC.

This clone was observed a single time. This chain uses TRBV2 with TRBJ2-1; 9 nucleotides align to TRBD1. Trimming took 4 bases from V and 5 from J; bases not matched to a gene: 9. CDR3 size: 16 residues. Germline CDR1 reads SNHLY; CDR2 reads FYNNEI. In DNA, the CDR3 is TGTGCCAGCAGTGGGTATCCGGGACAGGGTGACAATGAGCAGTTCTTC. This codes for CASSGYPGQGDNEQFF.

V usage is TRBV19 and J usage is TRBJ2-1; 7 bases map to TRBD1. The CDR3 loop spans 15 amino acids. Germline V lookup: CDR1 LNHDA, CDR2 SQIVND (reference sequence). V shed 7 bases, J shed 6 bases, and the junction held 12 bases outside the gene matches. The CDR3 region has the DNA TGTGCCAGTACTACAGGGGCCGGGACCCTCAATGAGCAGTTCTTC. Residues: CASTTGAGTLNEQFF.

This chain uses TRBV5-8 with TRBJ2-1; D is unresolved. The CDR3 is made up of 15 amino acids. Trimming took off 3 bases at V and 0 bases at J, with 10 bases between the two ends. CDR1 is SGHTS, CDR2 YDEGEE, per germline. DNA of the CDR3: TGTGCCAGCAGCTCCCACCTCAGCTCCTACAATGAGCAGTTCTTC. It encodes CASSSHLSSYNEQFF.

The CDR3, as DNA: TGTGCCAGCGGTCCGGTGTCGGGACAGATCTATGGCTACACCTTC. This encodes CASGPVSGQIYGYTF. V gene TRBV28 combines with J gene TRBJ1-2; 7 nucleotides line up with TRBD1. The CDR3 has 15 amino acids. With 8 bases clipped from V and 4 bases from J, the junction kept 13 bases outside the gene matches. The germline V gene has CDR1 MDHEN and CDR2 SYDVKM.

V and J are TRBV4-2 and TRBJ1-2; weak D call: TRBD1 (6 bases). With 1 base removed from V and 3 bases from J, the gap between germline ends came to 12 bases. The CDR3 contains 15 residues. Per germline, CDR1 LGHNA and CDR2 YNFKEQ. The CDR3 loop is CASSQVTGFDYGYTF. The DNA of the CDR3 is TGTGCCAGCAGCCAAGTTACAGGGTTTGACTATGGCTACACCTTC.

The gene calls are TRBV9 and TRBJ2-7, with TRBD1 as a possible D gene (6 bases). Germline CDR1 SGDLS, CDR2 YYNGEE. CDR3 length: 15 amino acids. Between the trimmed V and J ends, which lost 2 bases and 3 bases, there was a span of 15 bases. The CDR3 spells CASSVGQGPSYEQYF. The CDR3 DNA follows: TGTGCCAGCAGCGTCGGGCAGGGGCCAAGCTACGAGCAGTACTTC.

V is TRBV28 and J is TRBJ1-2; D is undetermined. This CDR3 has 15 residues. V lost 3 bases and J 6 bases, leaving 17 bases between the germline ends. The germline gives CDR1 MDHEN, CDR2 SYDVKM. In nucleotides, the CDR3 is TGTGCCAGCAGTTTGGGTAGACACGACGGGGATGGCTACACCTTC. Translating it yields CASSLGRHDGDGYTF.

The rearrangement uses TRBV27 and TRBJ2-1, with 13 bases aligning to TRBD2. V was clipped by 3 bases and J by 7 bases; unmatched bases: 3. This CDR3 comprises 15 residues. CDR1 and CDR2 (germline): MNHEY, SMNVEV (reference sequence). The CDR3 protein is CASSFPGLAGNEQFF. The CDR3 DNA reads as TGTGCCAGCAGTTTTCCGGGACTAGCGGGAAATGAGCAGTTCTTC.

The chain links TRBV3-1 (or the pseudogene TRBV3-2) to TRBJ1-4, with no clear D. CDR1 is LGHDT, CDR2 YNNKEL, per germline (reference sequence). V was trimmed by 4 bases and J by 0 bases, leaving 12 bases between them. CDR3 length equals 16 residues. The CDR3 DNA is TGTGCCAGCAGCCCCGGGGAGGGTGCAACTAATGAAAAACTGTTTTTT. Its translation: CASSPGEGATNEKLFF.

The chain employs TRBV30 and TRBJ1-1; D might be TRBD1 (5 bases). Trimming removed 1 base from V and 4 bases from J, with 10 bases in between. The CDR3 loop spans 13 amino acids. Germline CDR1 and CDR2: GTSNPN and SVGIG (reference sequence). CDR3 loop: CAWSDRLGTEAFF. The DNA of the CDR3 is TGTGCCTGGAGTGACAGGTTGGGCACTGAAGCTTTCTTT.

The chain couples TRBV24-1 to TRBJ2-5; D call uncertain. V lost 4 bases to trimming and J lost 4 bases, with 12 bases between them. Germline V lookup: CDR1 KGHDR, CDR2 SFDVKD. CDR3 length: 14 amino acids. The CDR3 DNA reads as TGTGCCACCAGTGACAATACTAATAGAGAGACCCAGTACTTC. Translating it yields CATSDNTNRETQYF.

This CDR3 reads CASSPDYGLAPHYEQYF. The CDR3, as DNA: TGTGCCAGCAGTCCGGACTATGGGCTAGCACCCCACTACGAGCAGTACTTC. The V call is TRBV27, the J call TRBJ2-7, with D maybe TRBD2 (6 bases). V was trimmed by 5 bases and J by 3 bases, leaving 23 bases between them. The CDR3 length is 17 residues. Germline-derived CDR1 and CDR2 are MNHEY and SMNVEV (reference sequence).

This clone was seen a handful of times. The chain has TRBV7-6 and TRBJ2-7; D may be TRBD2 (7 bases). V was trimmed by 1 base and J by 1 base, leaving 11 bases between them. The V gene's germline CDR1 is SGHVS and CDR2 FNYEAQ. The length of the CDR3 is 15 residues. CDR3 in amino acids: CASSLEAGASYEQYF. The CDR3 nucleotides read TGTGCCAGCAGCTTAGAGGCGGGGGCGTCCTACGAGCAGTACTTC.

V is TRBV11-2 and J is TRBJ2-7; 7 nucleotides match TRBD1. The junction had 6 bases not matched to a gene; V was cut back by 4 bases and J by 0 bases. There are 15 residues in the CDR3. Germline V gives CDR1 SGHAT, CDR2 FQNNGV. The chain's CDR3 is CASSSGQVRSYEQYF. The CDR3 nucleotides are TGTGCCAGCAGCTCTGGACAGGTCCGCTCCTACGAGCAGTACTTC.

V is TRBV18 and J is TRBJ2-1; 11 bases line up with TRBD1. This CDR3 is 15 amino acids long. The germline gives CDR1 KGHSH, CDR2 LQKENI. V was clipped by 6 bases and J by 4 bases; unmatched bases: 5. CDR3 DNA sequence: TGTGCCAGCTCTAGCTGGGACAGGGGGTACAATGAGCAGTTCTTC. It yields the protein CASSSWDRGYNEQFF.

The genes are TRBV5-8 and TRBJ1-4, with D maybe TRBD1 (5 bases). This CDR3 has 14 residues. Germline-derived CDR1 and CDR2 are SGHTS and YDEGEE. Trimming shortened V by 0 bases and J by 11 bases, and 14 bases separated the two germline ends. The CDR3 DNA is TGTGCCAGCAGCTTGGCGCAGGGTGTTGGGAAACTGTTTTTT. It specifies CASSLAQGVGKLFF. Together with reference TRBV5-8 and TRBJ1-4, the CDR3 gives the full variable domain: EAGVTQSPTHLIKTRGQQATLRCSPISGHTSVYWYQQALGLGLQFLLWYDEGEERNRGNFPPRFSGRQFPNYSSELNVNALELEDSALYLCASSLAQGVGKLFFGSGTQLSVL.

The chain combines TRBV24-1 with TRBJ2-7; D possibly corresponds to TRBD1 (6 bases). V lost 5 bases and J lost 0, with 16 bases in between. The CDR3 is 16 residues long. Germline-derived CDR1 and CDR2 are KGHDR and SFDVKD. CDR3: CATSGPGTLGSYEQYF. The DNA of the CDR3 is TGTGCCACCAGTGGCCCCGGGACACTAGGCTCCTACGAGCAGTACTTC.

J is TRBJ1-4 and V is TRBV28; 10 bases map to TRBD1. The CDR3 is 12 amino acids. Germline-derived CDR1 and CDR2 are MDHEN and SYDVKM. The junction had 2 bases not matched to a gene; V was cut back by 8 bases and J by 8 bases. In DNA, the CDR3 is TGTGCCAGCGGGACAGGGGACGAAAAACTGTTTTTT. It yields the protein CASGTGDEKLFF.

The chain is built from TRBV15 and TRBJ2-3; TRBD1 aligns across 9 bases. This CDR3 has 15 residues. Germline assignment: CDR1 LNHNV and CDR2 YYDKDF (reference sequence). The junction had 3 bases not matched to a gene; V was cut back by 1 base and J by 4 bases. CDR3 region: CATSRGQGGPDTQYF. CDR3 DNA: TGTGCCACCAGCAGAGGACAGGGGGGCCCAGATACGCAGTATTTT.

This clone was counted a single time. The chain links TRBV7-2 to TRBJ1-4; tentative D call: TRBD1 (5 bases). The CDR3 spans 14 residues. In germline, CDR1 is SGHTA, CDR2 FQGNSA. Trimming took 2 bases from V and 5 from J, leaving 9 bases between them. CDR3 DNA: TGTGCCAGCAGCTTACAGGGATCAAATGAAAAACTGTTTTTT. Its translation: CASSLQGSNEKLFF.

The CDR3 nucleotides are TGTGCCAGCAGTCTCGAGACCCAGTACTTC. This gives the protein CASSLETQYF. V gene TRBV2 combines with J gene TRBJ2-5; D not certain. Trimming removed 5 bases at V and 5 bases at J, with 3 bases between. The CDR3 is 10 amino acids. The germline V gene encodes CDR1 SNHLY and CDR2 FYNNEI. The variable domain in full, with the rest retrieved from reference TRBV2 and TRBJ2-5, is EPEVTQTPSHQVTQMGQEVILRCVPISNHLYFYWYRQILGQKVEFLVSFYNNEISEKSEIFDDQFSVERPDGSNFTLKIRSTKLEDSAMYFCASSLETQYFGPGTRLLVL.

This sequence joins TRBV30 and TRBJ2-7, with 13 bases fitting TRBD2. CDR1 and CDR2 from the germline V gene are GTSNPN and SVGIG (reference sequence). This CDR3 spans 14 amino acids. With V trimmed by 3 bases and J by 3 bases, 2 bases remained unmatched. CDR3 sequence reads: CAWSGLAGVYEQYF. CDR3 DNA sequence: TGTGCCTGGAGCGGACTAGCGGGAGTCTACGAGCAGTACTTC.

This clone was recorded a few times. In DNA, the CDR3 is TGTGCCAGCAGCTTGGACGACAGGGGTAATGAGCAGTTCTTC. Residues: CASSLDDRGNEQFF. The chain joins TRBV7-6 to TRBJ2-1, with TRBD1 identical over 8 bases. The CDR3 runs 14 residues. V was pared by 3 bases and J by 7 bases, with 5 bases of the junction left unmatched. Germline V lookup: CDR1 SGHVS, CDR2 FNYEAQ.

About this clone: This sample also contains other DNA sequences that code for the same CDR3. Here the CDR3 DNA reads TGTGCCAGCAGCTTGGCGGGACTAGCGGGAACCGGGGAGCTGTTTTTT. The encoded protein is CASSLAGLAGTGELFF. The chain combines TRBV11-1 with TRBJ2-2, with 13 bases identical to TRBD2. The germline V gene encodes CDR1 SGHAT and CDR2 FQDESV (reference sequence). The CDR3 contains 16 residues. V lost 3 bases to trimming and J lost 5 bases; unmatched junction nucleotides: 3. The full variable domain, in which reference TRBV11-1 and TRBJ2-2 provide the parts outside the CDR3, is EAEVAQSPRYKITEKSQAVAFWCDPISGHATLYWYRQILGQGPELLVQFQDESVVDDSQLPKDRFSAERLKGVDSTLKIQPAELGDSAMYLCASSLAGLAGTGELFFGEGSRLTVL.

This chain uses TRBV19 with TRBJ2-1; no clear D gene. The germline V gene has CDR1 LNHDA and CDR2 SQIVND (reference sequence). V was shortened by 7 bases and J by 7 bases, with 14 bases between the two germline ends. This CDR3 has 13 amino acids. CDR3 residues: CASTPPRGNEQFF. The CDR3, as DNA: TGTGCCAGTACCCCGCCTCGAGGTAATGAGCAGTTCTTC. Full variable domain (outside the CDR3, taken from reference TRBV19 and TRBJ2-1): DGGITQSPKYLFRKEGQNVTLSCEQNLNHDAMYWYRQDPGQGLRLIYYSQIVNDFQKGDIAEGYSVSREKKESFPLTVTSAQKNPTAFYLCASTPPRGNEQFFGPGTRLTVL.